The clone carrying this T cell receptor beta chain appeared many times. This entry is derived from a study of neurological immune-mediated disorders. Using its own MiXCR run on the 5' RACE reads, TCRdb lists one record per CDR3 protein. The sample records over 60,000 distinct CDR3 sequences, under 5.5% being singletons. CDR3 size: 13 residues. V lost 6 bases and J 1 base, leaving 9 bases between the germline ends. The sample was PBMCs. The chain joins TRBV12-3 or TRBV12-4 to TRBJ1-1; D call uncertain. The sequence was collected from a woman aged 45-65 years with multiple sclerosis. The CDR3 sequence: CASSQVENTEAFF. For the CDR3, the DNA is TGTGCCAGCAGCCAGGTGGAGAACACTGAAGCTTTCTTT.